This T cell receptor (beta chain) was recorded in a study of blood T cells in healthy people across ages. Overall study findings and caveats: Without sorted subsets, naive and antigen-experienced compartments could not be conclusively compared.

Russia was home to the donors, healthy Caucasian individuals aged roughly 6 to 95. A minimum of 6 micrograms of total RNA was extracted per sample. The ends were cut back, 5 bases at V and 5 bases at J, with 15 bases in the middle. The CDR3 totals 14 residues. CDR1 and CDR2 from the germline V gene are DFQATT and SNEGSKA (reference sequence). The table lists this clonotype with a few counts. Its antigen is undetermined. A second PCR, run for about 6 to 11 cycles, used a sample-barcoded 5' primer plus a J-beta primer mix. A 12-random-nucleotide template-switch adaptor tagged each cDNA molecule. TCRdb processed the 5' RACE reads anew with MiXCR; each CDR3 protein has one entry. The repertoire consists of about 570,000 distinct CDR3 sequences, with 27% occurring once and the leading ten covering around 18%.

The receptor comes from a woman aged 70-85 years in good health. The chain is built from TRBV20-1 and TRBJ2-2; D may match TRBD1 or TRBD2 (6 bases each). Sequenced material: blood. The CDR3 protein is CSAPWKGGTGELFF. DNA for the CDR3: TGCAGTGCTCCTTGGAAGGGGGGTACCGGGGAGCTGTTTTTT.